This T cell receptor beta chain was profiled in a study of cytomegalovirus exposure and HLA in healthy donors. Study-wide points: As a later analysis showed, a missense DCLRE1C variant was linked to trimming of TCR beta V- and J-genes.

Primers for the PCR totalled 60 Vbeta and 13 Jbeta. TCRdb keeps only in-frame clones here, not all; method: immunoSEQ multiplex PCR. The table records 150,000 to 200,000 clones, roughly 80% of them present only once. A remark on this clone: Its antigen remains unidentified.

Sequenced material: PBMCs. This TCR derives from a man over 45 in good health and CMV-seronegative.

The CDR3 DNA reads as TGTGCCAGCAGCCCGTCCAGGGGGTACGTGAACACTGAAGCTTTCTTT. This sequence encodes CASSPSRGYVNTEAFF. This chain uses TRBV5-4 with TRBJ1-1; 7 bases match TRBD1. The germline CDR1 and CDR2 sequences are SGHNT and YYREEE (reference sequence). V gave up 4 bases and J gave up 0 bases; unmatched junction bases: 9. The CDR3 spans 16 residues.